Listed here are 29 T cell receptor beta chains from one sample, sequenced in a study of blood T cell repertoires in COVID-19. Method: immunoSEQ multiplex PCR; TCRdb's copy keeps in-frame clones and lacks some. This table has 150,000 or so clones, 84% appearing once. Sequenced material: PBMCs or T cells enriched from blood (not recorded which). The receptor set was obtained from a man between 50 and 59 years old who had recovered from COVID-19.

In DNA form, the CDR3 reads TGTGCCAGCAGCCCGCCCAGCGGGGGCAATGAGCAGTTCTTC. Translated, it gives CASSPPSGGNEQFF. This rearrangement joins TRBV4-2 to TRBJ2-1; 8 nucleotides line up with TRBD2. The CDR3 has 14 residues. CDR1 is LGHNA, CDR2 YNFKEQ, per germline. With 4 bases clipped from V and 6 bases from J, the junction kept 5 bases outside the gene matches.

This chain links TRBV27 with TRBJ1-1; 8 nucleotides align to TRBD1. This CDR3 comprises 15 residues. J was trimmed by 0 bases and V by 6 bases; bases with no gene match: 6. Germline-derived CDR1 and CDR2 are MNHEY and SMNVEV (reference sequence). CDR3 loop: CASSRQGFLNTEAFF. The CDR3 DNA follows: TGTGCCAGCAGCCGACAGGGGTTTTTGAACACTGAAGCTTTCTTT.

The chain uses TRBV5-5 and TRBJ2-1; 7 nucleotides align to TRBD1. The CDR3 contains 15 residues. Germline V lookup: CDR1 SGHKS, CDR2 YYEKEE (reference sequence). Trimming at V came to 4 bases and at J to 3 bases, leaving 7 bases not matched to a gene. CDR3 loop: CASSPGGLYYNEQFF. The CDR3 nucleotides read TGTGCCAGCAGCCCAGGGGGTCTTTACTACAATGAGCAGTTCTTC.

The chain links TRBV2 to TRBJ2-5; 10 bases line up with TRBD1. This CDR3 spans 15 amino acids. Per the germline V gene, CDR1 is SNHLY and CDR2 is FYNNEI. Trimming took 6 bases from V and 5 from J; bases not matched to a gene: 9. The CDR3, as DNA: TGTGCCAGCAGGGGGACAGGGGCTACAAGTGAGACCCAGTACTTC. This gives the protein CASRGTGATSETQYF.

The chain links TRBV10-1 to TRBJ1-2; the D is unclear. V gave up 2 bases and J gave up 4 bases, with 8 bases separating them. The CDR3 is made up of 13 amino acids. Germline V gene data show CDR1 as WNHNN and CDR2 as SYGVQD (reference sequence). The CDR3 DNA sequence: TGCGCCAGCAGTGAGGGAACAGCCTATGGCTACACCTTC. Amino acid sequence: CASSEGTAYGYTF.

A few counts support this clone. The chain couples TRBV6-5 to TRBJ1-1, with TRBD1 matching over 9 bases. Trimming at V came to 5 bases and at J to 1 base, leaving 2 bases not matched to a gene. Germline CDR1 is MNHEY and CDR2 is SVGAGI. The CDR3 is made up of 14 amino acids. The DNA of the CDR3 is TGTGCCAGCAGTACAGGGGGCGCGAACACTGAAGCTTTCTTT. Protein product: CASSTGGANTEAFF.

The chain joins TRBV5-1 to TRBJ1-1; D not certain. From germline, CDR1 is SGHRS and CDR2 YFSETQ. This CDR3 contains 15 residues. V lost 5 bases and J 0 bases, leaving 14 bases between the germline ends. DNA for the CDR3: TGCGCCAGCAGATCAGGTGATTGGGTGAACACTGAAGCTTTCTTT. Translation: CASRSGDWVNTEAFF.

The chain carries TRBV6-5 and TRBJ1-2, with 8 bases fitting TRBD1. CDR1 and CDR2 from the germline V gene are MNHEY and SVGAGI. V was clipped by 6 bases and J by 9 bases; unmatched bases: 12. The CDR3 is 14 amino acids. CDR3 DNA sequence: TGTGCCAGCAGGGACGGACAGGGTCCTCATAGCTACACCTTC. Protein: CASRDGQGPHSYTF.

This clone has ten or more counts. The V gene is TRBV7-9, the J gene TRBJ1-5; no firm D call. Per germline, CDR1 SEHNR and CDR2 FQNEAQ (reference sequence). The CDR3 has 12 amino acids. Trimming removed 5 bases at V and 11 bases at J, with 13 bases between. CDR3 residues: CASSQQTTAQHF. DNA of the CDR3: TGTGCCAGCAGCCAACAGACCACGGCCCAGCATTTT.

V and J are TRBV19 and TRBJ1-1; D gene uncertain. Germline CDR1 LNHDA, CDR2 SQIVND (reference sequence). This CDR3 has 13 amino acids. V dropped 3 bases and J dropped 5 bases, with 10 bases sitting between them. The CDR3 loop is CASSIPAWTEAFF. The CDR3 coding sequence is TGTGCCAGTAGTATCCCAGCGTGGACTGAAGCTTTCTTT.

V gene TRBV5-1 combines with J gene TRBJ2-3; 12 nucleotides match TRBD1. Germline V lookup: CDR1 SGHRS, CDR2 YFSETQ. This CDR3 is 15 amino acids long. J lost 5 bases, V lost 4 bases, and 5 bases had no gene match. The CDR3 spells CASSIGTGGRDTQYF. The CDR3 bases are TGCGCCAGCAGCATCGGGACAGGGGGCAGAGATACGCAGTATTTT. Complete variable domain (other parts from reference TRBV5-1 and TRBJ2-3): KAGVTQTPRYLIKTRGQQVTLSCSPISGHRSVSWYQQTPGQGLQFLFEYFSETQRNKGNFPGRFSGRQFSNSRSEMNVSTLELGDSALYLCASSIGTGGRDTQYFGPGTRLTVL.

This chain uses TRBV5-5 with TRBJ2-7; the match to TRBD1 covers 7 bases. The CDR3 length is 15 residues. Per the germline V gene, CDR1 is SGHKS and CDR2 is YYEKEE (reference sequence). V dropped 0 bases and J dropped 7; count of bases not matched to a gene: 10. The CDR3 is CASSLGTGDSGEQYF. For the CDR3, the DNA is TGTGCCAGCAGCTTGGGCACAGGGGATTCTGGGGAGCAGTACTTC.

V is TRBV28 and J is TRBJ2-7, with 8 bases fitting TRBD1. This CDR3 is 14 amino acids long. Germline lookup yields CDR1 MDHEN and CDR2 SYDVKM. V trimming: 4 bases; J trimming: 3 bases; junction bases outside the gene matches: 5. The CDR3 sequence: CASSSGQAIYEQYF. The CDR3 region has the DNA TGTGCCAGCAGTTCGGGACAGGCCATCTACGAGCAGTACTTC.

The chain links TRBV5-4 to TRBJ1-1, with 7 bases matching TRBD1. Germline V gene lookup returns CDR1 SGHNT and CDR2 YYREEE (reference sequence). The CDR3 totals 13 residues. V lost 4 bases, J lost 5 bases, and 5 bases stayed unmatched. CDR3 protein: CASSQQGNTEAFF. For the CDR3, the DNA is TGTGCCAGCAGCCAACAGGGGAATACTGAAGCTTTCTTT.

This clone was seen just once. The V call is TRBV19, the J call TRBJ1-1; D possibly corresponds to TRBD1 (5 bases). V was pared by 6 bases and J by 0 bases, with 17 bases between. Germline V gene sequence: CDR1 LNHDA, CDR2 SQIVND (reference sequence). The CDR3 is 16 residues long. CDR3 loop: CASRSQGTLLNTEAFF. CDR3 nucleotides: TGTGCCAGTAGGAGCCAGGGCACCCTCTTGAACACTGAAGCTTTCTTT.

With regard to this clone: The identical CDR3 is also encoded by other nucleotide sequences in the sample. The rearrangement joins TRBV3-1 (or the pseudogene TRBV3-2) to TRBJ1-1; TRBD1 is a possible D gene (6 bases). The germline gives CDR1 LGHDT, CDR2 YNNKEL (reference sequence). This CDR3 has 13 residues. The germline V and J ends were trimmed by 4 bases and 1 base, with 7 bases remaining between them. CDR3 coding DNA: TGTGCCAGCAGCCGGACAGAGAACACTGAAGCTTTCTTT. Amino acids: CASSRTENTEAFF.

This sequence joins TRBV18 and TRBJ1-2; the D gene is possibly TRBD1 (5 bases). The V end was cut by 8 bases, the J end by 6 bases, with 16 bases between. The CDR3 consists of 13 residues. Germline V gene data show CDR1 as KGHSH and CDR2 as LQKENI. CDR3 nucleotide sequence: TGTGCCAGCAATACCGTACAGGAGAATGGCTACACCTTC. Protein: CASNTVQENGYTF.

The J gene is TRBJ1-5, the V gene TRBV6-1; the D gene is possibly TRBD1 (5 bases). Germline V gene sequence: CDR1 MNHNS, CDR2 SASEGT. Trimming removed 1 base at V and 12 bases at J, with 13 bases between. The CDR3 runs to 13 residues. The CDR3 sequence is CASSEGGGLYQHF. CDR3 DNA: TGTGCCAGCAGTGAAGGGGGGGGACTCTACCAGCATTTT.

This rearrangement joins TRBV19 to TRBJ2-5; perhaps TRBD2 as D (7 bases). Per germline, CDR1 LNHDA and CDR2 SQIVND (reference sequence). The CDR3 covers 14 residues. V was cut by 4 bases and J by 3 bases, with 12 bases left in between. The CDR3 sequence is CASSRGGAEETQYF. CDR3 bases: TGTGCCAGTAGTAGGGGGGGGGCTGAAGAGACCCAGTACTTC. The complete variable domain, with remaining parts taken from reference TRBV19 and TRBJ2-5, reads DGGITQSPKYLFRKEGQNVTLSCEQNLNHDAMYWYRQDPGQGLRLIYYSQIVNDFQKGDIAEGYSVSREKKESFPLTVTSAQKNPTAFYLCASSRGGAEETQYFGPGTRLLVL.

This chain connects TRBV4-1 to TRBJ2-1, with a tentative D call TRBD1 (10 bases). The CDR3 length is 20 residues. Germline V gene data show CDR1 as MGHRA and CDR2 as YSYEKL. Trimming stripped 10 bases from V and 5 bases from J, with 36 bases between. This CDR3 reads CANPGTGDAMGLAGDNEQFF. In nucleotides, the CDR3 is TGCGCCAACCCCGGGACAGGGGACGCGATGGGACTAGCAGGGGACAATGAGCAGTTCTTC.

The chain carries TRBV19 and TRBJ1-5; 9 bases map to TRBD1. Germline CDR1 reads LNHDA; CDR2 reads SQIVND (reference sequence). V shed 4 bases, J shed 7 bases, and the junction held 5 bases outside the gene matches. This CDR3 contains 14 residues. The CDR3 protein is CASSTRTGDQPQHF. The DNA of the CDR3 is TGTGCCAGTAGTACCCGGACAGGGGACCAGCCCCAGCATTTT.

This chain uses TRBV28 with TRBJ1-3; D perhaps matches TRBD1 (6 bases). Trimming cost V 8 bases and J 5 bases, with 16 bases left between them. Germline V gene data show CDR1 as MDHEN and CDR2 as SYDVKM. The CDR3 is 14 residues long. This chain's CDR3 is CASFPGTQRNTIYF. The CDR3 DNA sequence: TGTGCCAGCTTCCCCGGGACACAAAGAAACACCATATATTTT.

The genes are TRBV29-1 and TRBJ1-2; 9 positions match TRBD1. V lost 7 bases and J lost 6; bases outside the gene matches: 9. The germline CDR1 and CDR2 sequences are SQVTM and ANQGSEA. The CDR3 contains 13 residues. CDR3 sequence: CSGSDRGSDGYTF. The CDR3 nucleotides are TGCAGCGGATCGGACAGGGGATCGGATGGCTACACCTTC.

CDR3 sequence reads: CASSPNWAGQHYEQYF. CDR3 nucleotide sequence: TGTGCCAGCTCACCAAACTGGGCAGGGCAGCATTACGAGCAGTACTTC. The V call is TRBV18, the J call TRBJ2-7; D may be TRBD1 (5 bases). V was shortened by 2 bases and J by 4 bases, with 18 bases between the two germline ends. The CDR3 totals 16 residues. Germline assignment: CDR1 KGHSH and CDR2 LQKENI.

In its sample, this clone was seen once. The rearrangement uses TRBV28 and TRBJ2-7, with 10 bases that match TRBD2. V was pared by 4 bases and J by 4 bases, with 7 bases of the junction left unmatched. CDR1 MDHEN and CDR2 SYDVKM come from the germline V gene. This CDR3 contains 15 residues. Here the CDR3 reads CASSSQAGGRYEQYF. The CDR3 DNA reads TGTGCCAGCAGTTCGCAAGCGGGGGGGCGATACGAGCAGTACTTC.

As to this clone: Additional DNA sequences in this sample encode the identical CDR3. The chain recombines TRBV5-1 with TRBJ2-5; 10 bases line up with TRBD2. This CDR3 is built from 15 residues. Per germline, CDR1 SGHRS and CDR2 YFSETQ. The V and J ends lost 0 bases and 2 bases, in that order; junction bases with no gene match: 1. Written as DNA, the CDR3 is TGCGCCAGCAGCTTGGTACTAGCGGGACAAGAGACCCAGTACTTC. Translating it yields CASSLVLAGQETQYF.

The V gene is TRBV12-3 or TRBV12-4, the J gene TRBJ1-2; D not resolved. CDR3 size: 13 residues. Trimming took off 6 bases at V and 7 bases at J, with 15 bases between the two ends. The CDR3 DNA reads TGTGCCAGCAGCCCGGGTCCAATGGGTGGCTACACCTTC. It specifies CASSPGPMGGYTF.

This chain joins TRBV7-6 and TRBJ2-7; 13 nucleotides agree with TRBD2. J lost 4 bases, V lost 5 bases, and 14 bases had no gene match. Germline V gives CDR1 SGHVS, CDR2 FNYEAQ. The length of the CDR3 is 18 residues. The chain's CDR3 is CASSRGETSGGPSYEQYF. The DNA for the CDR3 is TGTGCCAGCAGCCGCGGGGAGACTAGCGGGGGGCCTTCGTACGAGCAGTACTTC.

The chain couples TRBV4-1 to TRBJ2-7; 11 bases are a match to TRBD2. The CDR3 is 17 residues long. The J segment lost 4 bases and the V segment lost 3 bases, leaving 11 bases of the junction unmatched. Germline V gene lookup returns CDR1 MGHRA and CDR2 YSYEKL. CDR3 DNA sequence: TGCGCCAGCAGCCAGTCCCCCGCGACTAGCGGGGTATACGAGCAGTACTTC. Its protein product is CASSQSPATSGVYEQYF.